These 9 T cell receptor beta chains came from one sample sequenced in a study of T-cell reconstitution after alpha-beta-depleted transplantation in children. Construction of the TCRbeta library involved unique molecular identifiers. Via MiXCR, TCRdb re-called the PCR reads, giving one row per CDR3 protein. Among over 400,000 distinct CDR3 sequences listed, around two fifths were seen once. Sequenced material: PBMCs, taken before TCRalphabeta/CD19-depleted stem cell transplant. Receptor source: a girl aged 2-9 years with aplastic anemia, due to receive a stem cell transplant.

CDR3 sequence (DNA): TGTGCCAGCAGTTTATGGGGTAACGAGCAGTACTTC. This translates into CASSLWGNEQYF. The V gene is TRBV28, the J gene TRBJ2-7; the D is unclear. Germline loops: CDR1 MDHEN, CDR2 SYDVKM. Between the trimmed V and J ends, which lost 0 bases and 5 bases, there was a span of 5 bases. This CDR3 comprises 12 residues.

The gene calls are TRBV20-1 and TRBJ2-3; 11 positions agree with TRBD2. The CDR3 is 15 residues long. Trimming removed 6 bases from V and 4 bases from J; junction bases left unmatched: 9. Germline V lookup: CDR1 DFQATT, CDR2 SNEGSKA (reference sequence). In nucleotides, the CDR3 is TGCAGTGCAAGGATAGGGACTAGCGGATCAGATACGCAGTATTTT. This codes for CSARIGTSGSDTQYF.

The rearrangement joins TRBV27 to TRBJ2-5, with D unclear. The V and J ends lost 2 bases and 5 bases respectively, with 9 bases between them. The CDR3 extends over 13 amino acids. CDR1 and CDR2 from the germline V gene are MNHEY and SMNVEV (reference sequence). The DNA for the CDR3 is TGTGCCAGCAGTTTAATTATCGGGGAGACCCAGTACTTC. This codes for CASSLIIGETQYF.

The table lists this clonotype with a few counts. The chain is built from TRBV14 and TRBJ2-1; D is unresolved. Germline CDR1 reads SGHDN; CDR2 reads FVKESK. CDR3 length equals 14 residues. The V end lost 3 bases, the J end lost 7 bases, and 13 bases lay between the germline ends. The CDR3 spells CASSHIGSLNEQFF. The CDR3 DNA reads TGTGCCAGCAGCCATATTGGCTCACTTAATGAGCAGTTCTTC.

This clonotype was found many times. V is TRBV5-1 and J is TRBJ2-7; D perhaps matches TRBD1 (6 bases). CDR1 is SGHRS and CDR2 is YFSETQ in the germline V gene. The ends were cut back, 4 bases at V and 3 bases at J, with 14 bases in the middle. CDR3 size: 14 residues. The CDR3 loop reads CASSPTGIGYEQYF. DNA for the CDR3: TGCGCCAGCAGCCCGACAGGAATCGGCTACGAGCAGTACTTC. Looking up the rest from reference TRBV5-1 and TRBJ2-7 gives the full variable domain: KAGVTQTPRYLIKTRGQQVTLSCSPISGHRSVSWYQQTPGQGLQFLFEYFSETQRNKGNFPGRFSGRQFSNSRSEMNVSTLELGDSALYLCASSPTGIGYEQYFGPGTRLTVT.

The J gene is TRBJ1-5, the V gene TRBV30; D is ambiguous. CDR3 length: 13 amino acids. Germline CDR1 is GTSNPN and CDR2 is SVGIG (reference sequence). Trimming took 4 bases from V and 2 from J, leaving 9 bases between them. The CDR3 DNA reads TGTGCCTGGACTCAGGAAGGCAATCAGCCCCAGCATTTT. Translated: CAWTQEGNQPQHF.

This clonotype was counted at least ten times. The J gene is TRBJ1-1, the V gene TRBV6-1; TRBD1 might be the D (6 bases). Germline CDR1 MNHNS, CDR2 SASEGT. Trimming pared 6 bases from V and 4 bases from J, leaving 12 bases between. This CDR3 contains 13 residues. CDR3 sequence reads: CASRLLGATEAFF. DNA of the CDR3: TGTGCCAGCAGGCTACTGGGGGCCACTGAAGCTTTCTTT.

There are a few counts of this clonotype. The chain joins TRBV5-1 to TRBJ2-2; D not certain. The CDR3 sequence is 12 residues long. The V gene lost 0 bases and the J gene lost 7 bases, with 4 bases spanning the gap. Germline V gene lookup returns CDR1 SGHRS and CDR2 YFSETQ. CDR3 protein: CASSLVHGELFF. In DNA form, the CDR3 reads TGCGCCAGCAGCTTGGTTCACGGGGAGCTGTTTTTT.

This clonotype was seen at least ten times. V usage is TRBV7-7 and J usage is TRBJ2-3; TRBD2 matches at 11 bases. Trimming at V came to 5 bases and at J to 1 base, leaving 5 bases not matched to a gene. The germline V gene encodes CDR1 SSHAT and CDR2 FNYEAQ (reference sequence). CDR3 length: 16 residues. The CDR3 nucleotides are TGTGCCAGCAGCCCGGGGACTAGCGGAGGCACAGATACGCAGTATTTT. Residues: CASSPGTSGGTDTQYF.